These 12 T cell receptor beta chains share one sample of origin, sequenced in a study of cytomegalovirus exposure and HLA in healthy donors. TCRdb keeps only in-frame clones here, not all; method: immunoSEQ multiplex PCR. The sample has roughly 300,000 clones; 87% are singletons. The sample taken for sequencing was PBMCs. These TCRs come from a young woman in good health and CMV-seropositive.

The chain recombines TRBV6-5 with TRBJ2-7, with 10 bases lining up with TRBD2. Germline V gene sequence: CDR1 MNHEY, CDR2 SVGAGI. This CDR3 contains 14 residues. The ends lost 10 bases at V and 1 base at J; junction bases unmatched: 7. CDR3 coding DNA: TGTGCCACCGAACCGACTAGCGGGTCCTACGAGCAGTACTTC. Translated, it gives CATEPTSGSYEQYF.

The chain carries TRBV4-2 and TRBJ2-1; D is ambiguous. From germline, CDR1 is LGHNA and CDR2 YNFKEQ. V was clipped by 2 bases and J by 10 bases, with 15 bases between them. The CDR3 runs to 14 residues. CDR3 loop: CASSQSSALREQFF. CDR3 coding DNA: TGTGCCAGCAGCCAAAGTTCGGCGCTGAGGGAGCAGTTCTTC.

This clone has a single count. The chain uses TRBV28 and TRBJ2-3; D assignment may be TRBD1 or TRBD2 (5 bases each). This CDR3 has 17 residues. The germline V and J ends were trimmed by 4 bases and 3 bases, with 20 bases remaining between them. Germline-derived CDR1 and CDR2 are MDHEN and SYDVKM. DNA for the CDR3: TGTGCCAGCAGTTCTACCCTTTCTAGCCAGGGAACAGATACGCAGTATTTT. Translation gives CASSSTLSSQGTDTQYF.

CDR3 DNA: TGTGCCAGCAGCTTAAACGGAGATACGCAGTATTTT. The encoded protein is CASSLNGDTQYF. The chain carries TRBV7-9 and TRBJ2-3; no clear D gene. Between the trimmed V and J ends, which lost 2 bases and 5 bases, there was a span of 5 bases. The CDR3 sequence is 12 residues long. Germline CDR1 and CDR2: SEHNR and FQNEAQ (reference sequence).

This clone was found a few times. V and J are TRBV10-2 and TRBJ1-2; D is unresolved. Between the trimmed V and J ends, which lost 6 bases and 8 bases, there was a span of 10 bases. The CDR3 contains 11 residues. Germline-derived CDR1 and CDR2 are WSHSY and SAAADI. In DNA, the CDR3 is TGCGCCAGCAGGACTTCTGAGGGCTACACCTTC. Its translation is CASRTSEGYTF.

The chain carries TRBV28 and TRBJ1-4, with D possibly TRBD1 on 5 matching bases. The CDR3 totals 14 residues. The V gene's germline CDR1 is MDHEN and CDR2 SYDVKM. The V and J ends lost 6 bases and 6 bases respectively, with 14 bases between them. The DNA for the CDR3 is TGTGCCAGCAGCACCGGGACCGTGGATGAAAAACTGTTTTTT. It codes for CASSTGTVDEKLFF.

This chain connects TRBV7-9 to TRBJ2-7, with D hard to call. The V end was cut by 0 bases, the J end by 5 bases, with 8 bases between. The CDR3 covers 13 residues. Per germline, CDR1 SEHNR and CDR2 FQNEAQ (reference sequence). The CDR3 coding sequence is TGTGCCAGCAGCTTAGCGCTGGGAAACGAGCAGTACTTC. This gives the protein CASSLALGNEQYF.

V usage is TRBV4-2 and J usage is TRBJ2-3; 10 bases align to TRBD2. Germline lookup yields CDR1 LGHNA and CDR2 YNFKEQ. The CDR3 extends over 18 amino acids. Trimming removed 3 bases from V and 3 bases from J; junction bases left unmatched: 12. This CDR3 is CASSHISGGALGTDTQYF. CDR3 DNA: TGTGCCAGCAGCCATATAAGCGGGGGGGCCCTTGGGACAGATACGCAGTATTTT.

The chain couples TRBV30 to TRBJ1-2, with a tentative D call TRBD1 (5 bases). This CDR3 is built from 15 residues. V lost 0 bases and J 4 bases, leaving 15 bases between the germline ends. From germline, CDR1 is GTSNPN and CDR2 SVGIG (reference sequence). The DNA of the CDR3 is TGTGCCTGGAGTGTACTTGGAGGGGTAGGCTATGGCTACACCTTC. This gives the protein CAWSVLGGVGYGYTF.

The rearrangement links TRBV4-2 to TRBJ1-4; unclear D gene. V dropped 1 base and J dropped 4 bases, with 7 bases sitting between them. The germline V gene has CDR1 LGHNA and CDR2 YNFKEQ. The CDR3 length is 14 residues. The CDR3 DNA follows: TGTGCCAGCAGCCAAGGGCAGAATAATGAAAAACTGTTTTTT. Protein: CASSQGQNNEKLFF.

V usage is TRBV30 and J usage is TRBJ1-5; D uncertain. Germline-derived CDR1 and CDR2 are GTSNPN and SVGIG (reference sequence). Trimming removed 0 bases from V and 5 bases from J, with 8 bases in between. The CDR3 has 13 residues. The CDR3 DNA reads TGTGCCTGGAGTGTAAAAGGTTATCAGCCCCAGCATTTT. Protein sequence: CAWSVKGYQPQHF.

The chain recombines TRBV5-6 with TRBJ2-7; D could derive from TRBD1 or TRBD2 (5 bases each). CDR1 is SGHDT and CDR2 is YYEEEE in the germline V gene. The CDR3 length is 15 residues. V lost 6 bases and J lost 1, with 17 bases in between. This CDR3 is CASTWDGTFSYEQYF. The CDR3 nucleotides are TGTGCCAGCACCTGGGACGGCACCTTTTCCTACGAGCAGTACTTC.